This T cell receptor beta chain came from a study of vaccination effects on CD4 cells after COVID-19. Study-wide findings and caveats: Healthy vaccine recipients' vaccine-induced clones were almost all SARS-CoV-2 mono-reactive.

ViraFEST expansion of antigen-specific CD4+ T cells with viral peptide pools preceded sequencing. The culture ran for approximately nine days before CD4+ T cells were isolated. Germline V CDR1 and CDR2: SGHRS, YFSETQ. Trimming removed 3 bases from V and 7 bases from J; junction bases left unmatched: 5. The CDR3 spans 14 residues. Here immunoSEQ multiplex PCR was the method, and the copy in TCRdb shows in-frame clones only, minus some. The repertoire holds tens of thousands of clones, around three quarters seen once, with approximately 16% in the top ten. Concerning this clone itself: Antigen: not known.

The sequence was collected from a human donor who received a COVID-19 vaccine. The chain couples TRBV5-1 to TRBJ1-4, with TRBD1 matching 8 bases. The input for sequencing was CD4+ T cells from PBMCs cultured with HCoV-229E spike peptides, taken before COVID-19 vaccination. Here the CDR3 reads CASSSGGAPEKLFF. DNA of the CDR3: TGCGCCAGCAGCTCAGGGGGCGCGCCTGAAAAACTGTTTTTT.